These T cell receptor beta chains were read from a single sample in a study of regulatory T cells in long-lasting Graves disease. MiXCR was run by TCRdb on the multiplex PCR reads, yielding one entry per CDR3 protein. Here the sample spans around 400,000 distinct CDR3 sequences, 23% being singletons. The sample was peripheral blood mononuclear cells (PBMCs), taken when the disease was refractory, from a patient treated with antithyroid drugs. These receptor sequences come from a female donor with Graves disease. CDR3s include the opening cysteine and the closing phenylalanine or tryptophan. The D gene is left open where the match is weak. Size is omitted from some rows. Given values are once, few, many or a class for expanded clones.

TGTGCCAGCAGCTTAGAGCTCCAATTCAACTCTGGAAACACCATATATTTT | CASSLELQFNSGNTIYF | . | TRBJ1-3 | 17 | . | TRBV7-2
TGCAGTGCTAGCCCAGATACCTCTAACTATGGCTACACCTTC | CSASPDTSNYGYTF | . | TRBJ1-2 | 14 | many | TRBV20-1
TGTGCCAGTTCAACACTCGGCGTATCGAACACCGGGGAGCTGTTTTTT | CASSTLGVSNTGELFF | . | TRBJ2-2 | 16 | . | TRBV19
TGTGCCAGCAGGAGGAACAATCAGCCCCAGCATTTT | CASRRNNQPQHF | . | TRBJ1-5 | 12 | . | TRBV6-1
TGTGCCACCAGTGGATCCCCCTATGGCTACACCTTC | CATSGSPYGYTF | . | TRBJ1-2 | 12 | . | TRBV24-1
TGTGCCAGCGGACAGGGGGTGTCCTACGAGCAGTACTTC | CASGQGVSYEQYF | TRBD1 | TRBJ2-7 | 13 | few | TRBV7-9
TGTGCCTGGAGCGGGCAGGGGGAGCATCAGCCCCAGCATTTT | CAWSGQGEHQPQHF | TRBD1 | TRBJ1-5 | 14 | few | TRBV30
TGTGCCGTCTCAGGGACACTAGTCGACCACGAGCAGTACTTC | CAVSGTLVDHEQYF | . | TRBJ2-7 | 14 | . | TRBV10-3
TGTGCCATCAGTGAAGGGGGCGCTTCCTACGGGCAGTACTTC | CAISEGGASYGQYF | TRBD1 | TRBJ2-7 | 14 | few | TRBV10-3
TGTGCCAGCAGTGAACTCTTCGCTCGAGTCGAGACCCAGTACTTC | CASSELFARVETQYF | . | TRBJ2-5 | 15 | many | TRBV2
TGTGCCAGCAGCTTAGCGTCCACAGGGGGCTACGAGCAGTACTTC | CASSLASTGGYEQYF | TRBD1 | TRBJ2-7 | 15 | few | TRBV7-2
TGTGCCAGTGCACGGGCCCTAAGGGCCCAGTACTTC | CASARALRAQYF | . | TRBJ2-5 | 12 | . | TRBV12-3/TRBV12-4
TGTGCCACCAGCAGAGATGCAAGGACTGAAGCTTTCTTT | CATSRDARTEAFF | . | TRBJ1-1 | 13 | few | TRBV15
TGTGCCAGCACCCGGACAGAAAACTACGAGCAGTACTTC | CASTRTENYEQYF | . | TRBJ2-7 | 13 | few | TRBV6-1
TGTGCCAGCAGTGACACTGTGTGGGAGACCCAGTACTTC | CASSDTVWETQYF | . | TRBJ2-5 | 13 | few | TRBV6-2/TRBV6-3
TGTGCCAGCAGTCTCCTCATAGCGGGAACCGCGGATTTAGCCTACAATGAGCAGTTCTTC | CASSLLIAGTADLAYNEQFF | TRBD2 | TRBJ2-1 | 20 | few | TRBV27
TGTGCCAGCAGTTACGGGACAGAGATCTACGAGCAGTACTTC | CASSYGTEIYEQYF | TRBD1 | TRBJ2-7 | 14 | many | TRBV6-5
TGTGCCAGCACCCAGGACAGGATCACCTACGAGCAGTACTTC | CASTQDRITYEQYF | TRBD1 | TRBJ2-7 | 14 | many | TRBV28
TGTGCCAGCTCTCACAGGGGGCCAGAGACCCAGTACTTC | CASSHRGPETQYF | TRBD1 | TRBJ2-5 | 13 | many | TRBV18
TGTGCCAGCAGTGGATCAGAGACCCAGTACTTC | CASSGSETQYF | . | TRBJ2-5 | 11 | many | TRBV2
TGTGCCAGCAGAATAGCGGGAGGACTTTCAGATACGCAGTATTTT | CASRIAGGLSDTQYF | TRBD2 | TRBJ2-3 | 15 | few | TRBV27
TGCGCCAGCAGCCAGGAACGTAGCGGGATTTTCTACGAGCAGTACTTC | CASSQERSGIFYEQYF | TRBD2 | TRBJ2-7 | 16 | . | TRBV4-1
TGCAGTGCTGCCCCGGGACGATCTGTCTACGAGCAGTACTTC | CSAAPGRSVYEQYF | . | TRBJ2-7 | 14 | . | TRBV20-1
TGTGCCAGCAGTTACTCGGAGGGGGCTTACGGGGAGCTGTTTTTT | CASSYSEGAYGELFF | . | TRBJ2-2 | 15 | many | TRBV6-5
TGTGCCATCAGTGAGTCGGGGCAGGGGAACAATTCACCCCTCCACTTT | CAISESGQGNNSPLHF | . | TRBJ1-6 | 16 | . | TRBV10-3
TGTGCCAGCGCAACAGGGGACTACAATGAGCAGTTCTTC | CASATGDYNEQFF | TRBD1 | TRBJ2-1 | 13 | few | TRBV7-9
TGTGCCAGCAGGGGACTAGCGGGAGGGAGCTCCTACGAGCAGTACTTC | CASRGLAGGSSYEQYF | TRBD2 | TRBJ2-7 | 16 | . | TRBV2
TGTGCCAGCAGCCCCTGGGCCCCATTGAACACTGAAGCTTTCTTT | CASSPWAPLNTEAFF | . | TRBJ1-1 | 15 | few | TRBV5-6
TGCAGTGCTAATGTAGCGGGAGGTGGAGAGACCCAGTACTTC | CSANVAGGGETQYF | TRBD2 | TRBJ2-5 | 14 | many | TRBV20-1
TGCAGTGCTAGAGATCTAGGGGCGACTTACTACAATGAGCAGTTCTTC | CSARDLGATYYNEQFF | . | TRBJ2-1 | 16 | many | TRBV20-1
TGTGCCAGCCACTCCGGGGGGCAAGAGACCCAGTACTTC | CASHSGGQETQYF | TRBD2 | TRBJ2-5 | 13 | . | TRBV28
TGCAGTGCCCCCGATGGGGGAAATGAGAAACTGTTTTTT | CSAPDGGNEKLFF | . | TRBJ1-4 | 13 | few | TRBV20-1
TGTGCCATCAGGCTGACAGGGGTCGGCGAGCAGTACTTC | CAIRLTGVGEQYF | TRBD1 | TRBJ2-7 | 13 | few | TRBV10-3
TGTGCCAGCACCATCGGGACAGGGTTGAACACTGAAGCTTTCTTT | CASTIGTGLNTEAFF | TRBD1 | TRBJ1-1 | 15 | . | TRBV7-6
TGTGCCAGCAGCCCGGGAGGGGGTTACACTGAAGCTTTCTTT | CASSPGGGYTEAFF | . | TRBJ1-1 | 14 | few | TRBV9
TGTGCCAGCTCACCACGGGCACGTAACTGGCAGGCTGAAGCTTTCTTT | CASSPRARNWQAEAFF | . | TRBJ1-1 | 16 | . | TRBV18
TGCAGCGTCGGAAGGACAGGGGGCTACGAGCAGTACTTC | CSVGRTGGYEQYF | TRBD1 | TRBJ2-7 | 13 | . | TRBV29-1
TGCAGTGCTAGGCTAGCGGGATCTGTTAGGAATACGCAGTATTTT | CSARLAGSVRNTQYF | TRBD2 | TRBJ2-3 | 15 | . | TRBV20-1
TGTGCCAGCAGTTACGGACAGGACTCCTACGAGCAGTACTTC | CASSYGQDSYEQYF | TRBD1 | TRBJ2-7 | 14 | many | TRBV6-9
TGTGCCAGCAGCGGGACAGCGATCGAAAAACTGTTTTTT | CASSGTAIEKLFF | TRBD1 | TRBJ1-4 | 13 | . | TRBV12-3/TRBV12-4
TGTGCCAGCGGAAACCGTTACAATGAGCAGTTCTTC | CASGNRYNEQFF | . | TRBJ2-1 | 12 | . | TRBV6-1
TGTGCCAGCAGCAGAGGACAGGGGCAAGAGACCCAGTACTTC | CASSRGQGQETQYF | TRBD1 | TRBJ2-5 | 14 | many | TRBV7-9
TGTGCCTGGACAGGGGCCAATAGCAATCAGCCCCAGCATTTT | CAWTGANSNQPQHF | . | TRBJ1-5 | 14 | . | TRBV30
TGTGCCAGCAGTGAACAGGGGGCGTTCGAGCAGTACTTC | CASSEQGAFEQYF | TRBD1 | TRBJ2-7 | 13 | many | TRBV2
TGTGCCATCAGTGACGAAGACAGGGTAGGCCAGCCCCAGCATTTT | CAISDEDRVGQPQHF | TRBD1 | TRBJ1-5 | 15 | few | TRBV10-3
TGTGCCAGTAGCCCCGAGGCGGGATTCAATCAGCCCCAGCATTTT | CASSPEAGFNQPQHF | . | TRBJ1-5 | 15 | . | TRBV19
TGTGCCAGTAGTATCTCCTCTAGCGGGAGGGCCCTTGCGTCTCAGTACTTC | CASSISSSGRALASQYF | TRBD2 | TRBJ2-4 | 17 | . | TRBV19
TGTGCCAGCAGCTTAGATGCGGGAGTGAGGTCTTACGAGCAGTACTTC | CASSLDAGVRSYEQYF | TRBD2 | TRBJ2-7 | 16 | many | TRBV7-2
TGCAGTGCCGATAAGGTTGGCTCTGGAAACACCATATATTTT | CSADKVGSGNTIYF | . | TRBJ1-3 | 14 | few | TRBV20-1
TGCAGTGCTACGTTCAATGAGCAGTTCTTC | CSATFNEQFF | . | TRBJ2-1 | 10 | . | TRBV20-1
TGTGCCAGCAGCTCCGGACTCCACTCTGGAAACACCATATATTTT | CASSSGLHSGNTIYF | . | TRBJ1-3 | 15 | few | TRBV7-3
TGTGCCAGCAGCTTATACGGGACAAACTCTGGAAACACCATATATTTT | CASSLYGTNSGNTIYF | . | TRBJ1-3 | 16 | few | TRBV7-3